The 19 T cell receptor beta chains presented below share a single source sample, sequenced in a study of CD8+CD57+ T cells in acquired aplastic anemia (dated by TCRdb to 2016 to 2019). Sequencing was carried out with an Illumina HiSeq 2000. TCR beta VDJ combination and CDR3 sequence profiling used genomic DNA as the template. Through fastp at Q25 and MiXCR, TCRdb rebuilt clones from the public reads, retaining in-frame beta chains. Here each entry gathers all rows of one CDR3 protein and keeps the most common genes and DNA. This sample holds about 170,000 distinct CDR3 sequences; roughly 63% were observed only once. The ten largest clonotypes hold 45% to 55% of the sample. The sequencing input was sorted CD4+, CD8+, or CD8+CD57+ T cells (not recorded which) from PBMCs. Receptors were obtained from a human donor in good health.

CDR3 nucleotide sequence: TGTGCCAGCAGCGGACTAGCGGGAGGGCCTTACGAGCAGTACTTC. Translating it yields CASSGLAGGPYEQYF. The chain combines TRBV25-1 with TRBJ2-7; 15 positions match TRBD2. J lost 4 bases, V lost 6 bases, and 4 bases had no gene match. The CDR3 loop spans 15 amino acids. Germline CDR1 is MGHDK and CDR2 is SYGVNS.

This CDR3 is CAISEGLAGNYEQYF. CDR3 DNA: TGTGCCATCAGTGAGGGCCTAGCGGGGAATTACGAGCAGTACTTC. The chain combines TRBV10-3 with TRBJ2-7; 9 nucleotides match TRBD2. Trimming cost V 2 bases and J 4 bases; bases outside gene matches: 6. The CDR3 loop spans 15 amino acids. Germline V gene sequence: CDR1 ENHRY, CDR2 SYGVKD.

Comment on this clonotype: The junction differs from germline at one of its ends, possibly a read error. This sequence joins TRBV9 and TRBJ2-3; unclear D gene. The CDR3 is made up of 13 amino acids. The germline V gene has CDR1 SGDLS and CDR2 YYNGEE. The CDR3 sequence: CASSVGIEDTQYF. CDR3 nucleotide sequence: TGTGCCAGCAGTGTAGGGATCGAGGATACGCAGTATTTT.

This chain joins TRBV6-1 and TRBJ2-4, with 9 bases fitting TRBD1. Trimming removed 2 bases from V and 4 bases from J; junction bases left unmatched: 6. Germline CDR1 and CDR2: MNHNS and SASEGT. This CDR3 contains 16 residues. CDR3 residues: CASSEQPGTGKNIQYF. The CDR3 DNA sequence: TGTGCCAGCAGTGAACAACCCGGGACAGGGAAAAACATTCAGTACTTC.

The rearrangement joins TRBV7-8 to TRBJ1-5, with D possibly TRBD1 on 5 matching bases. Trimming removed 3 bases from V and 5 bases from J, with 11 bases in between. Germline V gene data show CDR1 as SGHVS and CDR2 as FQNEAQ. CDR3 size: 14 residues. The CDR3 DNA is TGTGCCAGCAGCTTCGGGACGGGAGATCAGCCCCAGCATTTT. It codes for CASSFGTGDQPQHF.

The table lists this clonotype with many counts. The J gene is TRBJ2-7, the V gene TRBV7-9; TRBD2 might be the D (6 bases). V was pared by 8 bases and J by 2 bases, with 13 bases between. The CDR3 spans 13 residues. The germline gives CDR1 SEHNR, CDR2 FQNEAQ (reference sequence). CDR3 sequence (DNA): TGTGCCAGCTCGGGAGAAGTGGCCTACGAGCAGTACTTC. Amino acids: CASSGEVAYEQYF.

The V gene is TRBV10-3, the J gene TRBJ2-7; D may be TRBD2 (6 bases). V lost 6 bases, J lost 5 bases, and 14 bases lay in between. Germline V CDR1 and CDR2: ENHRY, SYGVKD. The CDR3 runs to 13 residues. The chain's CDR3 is CAIRREPMDEQYF. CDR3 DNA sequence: TGTGCCATCAGACGGGAGCCCATGGACGAGCAGTACTTC.

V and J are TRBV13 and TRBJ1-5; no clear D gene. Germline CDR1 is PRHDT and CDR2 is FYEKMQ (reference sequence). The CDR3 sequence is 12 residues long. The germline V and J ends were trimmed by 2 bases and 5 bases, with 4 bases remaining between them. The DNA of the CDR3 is TGTGCCAGCAGCTTACGGCATCAGCCCCAGCATTTT. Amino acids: CASSLRHQPQHF.

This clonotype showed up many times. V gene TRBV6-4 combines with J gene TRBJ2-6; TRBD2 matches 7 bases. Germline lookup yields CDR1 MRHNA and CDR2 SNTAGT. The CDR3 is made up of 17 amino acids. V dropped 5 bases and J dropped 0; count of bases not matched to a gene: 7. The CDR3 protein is CASSPLAESSGANVLTF. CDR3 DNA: TGTGCCAGCAGTCCGCTAGCGGAGTCCTCTGGGGCCAACGTCCTGACTTTC.

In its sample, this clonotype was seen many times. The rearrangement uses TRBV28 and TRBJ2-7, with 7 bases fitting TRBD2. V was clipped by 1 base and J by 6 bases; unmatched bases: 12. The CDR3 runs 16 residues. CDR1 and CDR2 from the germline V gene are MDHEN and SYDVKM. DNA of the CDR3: TGTGCCAGCAGTTTATCGAGCGGGGAGGGAAAGGGCGAGCAGTACTTC. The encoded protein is CASSLSSGEGKGEQYF.

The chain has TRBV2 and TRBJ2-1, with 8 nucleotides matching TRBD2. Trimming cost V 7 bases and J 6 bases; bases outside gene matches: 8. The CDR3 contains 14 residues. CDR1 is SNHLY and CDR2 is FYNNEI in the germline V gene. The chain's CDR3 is CASTLSGSGNEQFF. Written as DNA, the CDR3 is TGTGCCAGCACTCTAAGCGGGAGCGGCAATGAGCAGTTCTTC. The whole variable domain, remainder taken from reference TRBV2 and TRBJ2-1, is EPEVTQTPSHQVTQMGQEVILRCVPISNHLYFYWYRQILGQKVEFLVSFYNNEISEKSEIFDDQFSVERPDGSNFTLKIRSTKLEDSAMYFCASTLSGSGNEQFFGPGTRLTVL.

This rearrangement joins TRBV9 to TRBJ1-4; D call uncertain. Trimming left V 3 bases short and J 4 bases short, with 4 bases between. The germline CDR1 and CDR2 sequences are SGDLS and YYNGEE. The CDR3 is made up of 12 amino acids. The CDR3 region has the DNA TGTGCCAGCAGCGCCCGTAATGAAAAACTGTTTTTT. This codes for CASSARNEKLFF.

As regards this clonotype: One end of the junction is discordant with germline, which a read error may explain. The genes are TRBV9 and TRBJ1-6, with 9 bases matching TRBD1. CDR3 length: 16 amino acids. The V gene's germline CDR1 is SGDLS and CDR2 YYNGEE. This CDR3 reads CASCVEGDRVVSPLHF. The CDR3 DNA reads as TGTGCCAGCTGCGTGGAGGGGGACAGGGTTGTTTCACCCCTCCACTTT.

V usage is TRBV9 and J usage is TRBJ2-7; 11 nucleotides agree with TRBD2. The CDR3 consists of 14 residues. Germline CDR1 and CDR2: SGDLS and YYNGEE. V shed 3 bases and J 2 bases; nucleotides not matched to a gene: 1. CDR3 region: CASSGGLAAYEQYF. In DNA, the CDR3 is TGTGCCAGCAGCGGGGGACTAGCGGCCTACGAGCAGTACTTC.

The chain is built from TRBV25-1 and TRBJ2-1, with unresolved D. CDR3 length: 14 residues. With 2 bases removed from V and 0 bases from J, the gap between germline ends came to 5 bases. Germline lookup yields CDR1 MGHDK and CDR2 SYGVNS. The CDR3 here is CASSEMDSYNEQFF. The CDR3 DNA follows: TGTGCCAGCAGTGAAATGGACTCCTACAATGAGCAGTTCTTC.

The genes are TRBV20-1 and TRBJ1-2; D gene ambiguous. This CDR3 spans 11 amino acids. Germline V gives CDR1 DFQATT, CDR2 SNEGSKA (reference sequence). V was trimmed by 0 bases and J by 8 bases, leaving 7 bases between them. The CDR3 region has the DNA TGCAGTGCTAGAGAGGGCGAGGGCTACACCTTC. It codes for CSAREGEGYTF.

The CDR3, as DNA: TGCGCCAGCAGCGGGTCGGACTGGGGCCAAGCGGCCCAGTACTTC. As protein: CASSGSDWGQAAQYF. The V call is TRBV5-1, the J call TRBJ2-5; perhaps D is TRBD1 or TRBD2 (5 bases each). The CDR3 is 15 amino acids. CDR1 and CDR2 (germline): SGHRS, YFSETQ. Trimming removed 4 bases at V and 9 bases at J, with 22 bases between.

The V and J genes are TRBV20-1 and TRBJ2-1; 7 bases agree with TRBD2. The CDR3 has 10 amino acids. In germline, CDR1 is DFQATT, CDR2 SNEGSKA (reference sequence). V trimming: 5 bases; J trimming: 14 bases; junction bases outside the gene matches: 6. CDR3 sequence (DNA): TGCAGTGCTGGGGAGCGGGAAAAGTTCTTC. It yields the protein CSAGEREKFF.

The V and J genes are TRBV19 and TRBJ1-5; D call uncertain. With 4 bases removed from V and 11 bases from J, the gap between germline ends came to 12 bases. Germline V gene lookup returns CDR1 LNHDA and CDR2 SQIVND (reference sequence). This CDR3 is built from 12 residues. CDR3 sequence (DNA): TGTGCCAGTAGTACGGACCTATCGGCCCAGCATTTT. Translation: CASSTDLSAQHF.